This is a list of T cell receptor beta chains from one sample in a study of T cell changes during pregnancy in multiple sclerosis. The assay was immunoSEQ multiplex PCR, and TCRdb's table has in-frame clones only and misses some. The table includes 35,000 to 50,000 clones, 70% to 90% detected once. Here the sequenced sample was CD4+ T cells from peripheral blood mononuclear cells, taken after pregnancy. Receptor source: a female donor with multiple sclerosis, enrolled in a pregnancy study. Both conserved end residues are part of each CDR3. D genes are given only for firm matches. Only part of the rows carry a size: once, few, many, or a class if the clone is expanded.

V gene	clone size	D gene	J gene	CDR3 DNA	CDR3 protein
TRBV5-6	.	TRBD1	TRBJ2-5	TGTGCCAGCAGCGTCCAGCCCACAGGGGTACCCCAAGAGACCCAGTACTTC	CASSVQPTGVPQETQYF
TRBV6-5	few	TRBD1	TRBJ1-1	TGTGCCAGCAGGCCGGGACAGGGAAGGACTGAAGCTTTCTTT	CASRPGQGRTEAFF
TRBV5-1	.	TRBD1	TRBJ1-1	TGCGCCAGCAGCGAAGGGACAGGGGGCCAGGGGAACACTGAAGCTTTCTTT	CASSEGTGGQGNTEAFF
TRBV2	.	.	TRBJ2-1	TGTGCCAGCAGTGTTTTACGGTCAGGGTCTAATGAGCAGTTCTTC	CASSVLRSGSNEQFF
TRBV28	.	TRBD2	TRBJ2-7	TGTGCCAGCAGCACTCTAGCGGGAACGGACGAGCAGTACTTC	CASSTLAGTDEQYF
TRBV18	.	.	TRBJ2-2	TGTGCCAGCTCACCTTATAAATCTGTGGGCGACACCGGGGAGCTGTTTTTT	CASSPYKSVGDTGELFF
TRBV5-8	.	TRBD1	TRBJ1-2	TGTGCCAGCCGCCAGAACAGGGGGCATGGCTACACCTTC	CASRQNRGHGYTF
TRBV25-1	.	TRBD1	TRBJ2-7	TGTGCCAGCAGTCCCCCCAGGGGGCCCGGGTACGAGCAGTACTTC	CASSPPRGPGYEQYF
TRBV7-3	.	TRBD1	TRBJ2-7	TGTGCCAGCACCCGCCCCGGGACAGGGGGCTACGAGCAGTACTTC	CASTRPGTGGYEQYF
TRBV19	few	.	TRBJ1-1	TGTGCCAGTATCGAAGAGGGATATATCACTGAAGCTTTCTTT	CASIEEGYITEAFF
TRBV7-2	.	.	TRBJ1-1	TGTGCCAGCAGCTCTAACCTGCGGACTGAAGCTTTCTTT	CASSSNLRTEAFF
TRBV7-9	.	TRBD2	TRBJ2-1	TGTGCCAGCAGCTTTTGGGCTAGCGGGGCCTATGAGCAGTTCTTC	CASSFWASGAYEQFF
TRBV4-1	.	.	TRBJ2-7	TGCGCCAGCAGCCAAGCCCCAGGCTCCTACGAGCAGTACTTC	CASSQAPGSYEQYF
TRBV6-1	once	TRBD1	TRBJ2-4	TGTGCCAGCAGTGAAACAGGGGGAACAAACATTCAGTACTTC	CASSETGGTNIQYF
TRBV28	.	.	TRBJ2-7	TGTGCCAGCAGTTTTCAGCAGGGATTCTACGAGCAGTACTTC	CASSFQQGFYEQYF
TRBV7-2	.	.	TRBJ2-7	TGTGCCAGCAGCTTAGCGAGTGTTCCGCAGTACTTC	CASSLASVPQYF
TRBV12-5	.	.	TRBJ2-5	TGTGCTAGTGGTTTGGTCCCCGACGGGGTAAGCTTCCAAGAGACCCAGTACTTC	CASGLVPDGVSFQETQYF
TRBV6-1	once	TRBD2	TRBJ2-1	TGTGCCAGCGAGGTCGGGGGGGCCAATGAGCAGTTCTTC	CASEVGGANEQFF
TRBV7-9	.	.	TRBJ1-5	TGTGCCAGCAGCGAACGGGGGGGACTCAATCAGCCCCAGCATTTT	CASSERGGLNQPQHF
TRBV9	once	.	TRBJ1-2	TGTGCCAGCGGAGAGGGTGTTGGGAAAGGAGGCTACACCTTC	CASGEGVGKGGYTF
TRBV15	.	.	TRBJ2-1	TGTGCCACCAGCAGAGATAGATACAATGAGCAGTTCTTC	CATSRDRYNEQFF
TRBV5-1	few	.	TRBJ2-7	TGCGCCAGCAGCCTAAAAACAGGGAACCACGAGCAGTACTTC	CASSLKTGNHEQYF
TRBV11-2	.	TRBD1	TRBJ2-2	TGTGCCAGCAGCTTGAACAGGGGTCGGTGGAGCACCGGGGAGCTGTTTTTT	CASSLNRGRWSTGELFF
TRBV2	few	.	TRBJ1-5	TGTGCCAGCAGTGTAGAGTATAGCAATCAGCCCCAGCATTTT	CASSVEYSNQPQHF